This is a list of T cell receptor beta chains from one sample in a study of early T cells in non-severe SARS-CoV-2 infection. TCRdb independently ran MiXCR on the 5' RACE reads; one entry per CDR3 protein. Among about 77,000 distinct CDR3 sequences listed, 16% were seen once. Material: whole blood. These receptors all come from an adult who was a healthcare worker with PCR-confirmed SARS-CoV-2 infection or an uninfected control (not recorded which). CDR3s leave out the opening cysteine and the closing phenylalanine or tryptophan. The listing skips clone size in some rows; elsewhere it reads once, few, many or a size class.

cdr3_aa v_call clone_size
ASSRGLSYEQY TRBV7-8 NA
ASSSAGGGEKLF TRBV9 NA
ASSLYGSQETQY TRBV7-9 many
ASSLEGTGVSPLH TRBV5-1 many
ASSLKGAETQY TRBV13 NA
ASSRRDSHKNIQY TRBV7-2 NA
ALYVGYGYT TRBV30 few
ASSFPLSGSSGEQF TRBV7-9 NA
ASNRDSNQPQH TRBV2 many
ASSRDSNQPQH TRBV6-5 few
ATLRWRNEAF TRBV10-3 few
ASSEARGYNSPLH TRBV6-1 few
ASRETANYGYT TRBV6-2/TRBV6-3 NA
ASSRLGIQETQY TRBV28 NA
ASSTRETRGEQF TRBV5-1 once
ASGSPDSPLH TRBV3-1 NA
ASSQGQGDTEAF TRBV14 NA
AIGPVGAYEQY TRBV10-3 few
ASSLGRVTSGRGNQPQH TRBV5-6 few
SARILAASSTDTQY TRBV20-1 NA
ASSLGSGASTDTQY TRBV7-6 few
ASSDGTGDSKGYT TRBV6-1 NA
ASSSKAGHNSYEQY TRBV7-2 many
ASSPGHGVDTGELF TRBV12-3/TRBV12-4 few
ASSLASNQPQH TRBV7-6 NA
ATSAGQGIGDEQF TRBV24-1 NA
SVEVTGRTGELF TRBV29-1 NA
ASSPSRKQY TRBV28 many
ASKETSSGNTIY TRBV6-6 NA
ASSGRGRANQPQH TRBV2 NA
ASSLVPGGRNEQY TRBV7-6 many
ASSPSLSGGGAKNIQY TRBV4-2 NA